This passage covers 13 T cell receptor beta chains from one sample sequenced in a study of blood T cell repertoires in COVID-19. The data were produced by immunoSEQ multiplex PCR, yet TCRdb's version contains in-frame clones alone and is incomplete. The repertoire includes nearly 110,000 clones, around 89% of them detected once, and 4.9% sits in the top ten. The sequenced sample was peripheral blood. These receptors all come from a man in his forties or fifties with active or convalescent COVID-19.

This chain uses TRBV6-1 with TRBJ1-5; no definite D call. V lost 2 bases to trimming and J lost 9 bases, with 5 bases between them. The germline V gene encodes CDR1 MNHNS and CDR2 SASEGT. The CDR3 covers 11 residues. Here the CDR3 reads CASSEQWPQHF. CDR3 nucleotide sequence: TGTGCCAGCAGTGAACAGTGGCCCCAGCATTTT.

The genes are TRBV11-2 and TRBJ1-3; D is perhaps TRBD1 (6 bases). Germline V gene data show CDR1 as SGHAT and CDR2 as FQNNGV. The CDR3 is made up of 13 amino acids. V dropped 5 bases and J dropped 4 bases, with 9 bases sitting between them. The chain's CDR3 is CASSPGTGNTIYF. DNA for the CDR3: TGTGCCAGCAGCCCCGGGACAGGAAACACCATATATTTT. Variable domain in full (rest from reference TRBV11-2 and TRBJ1-3): EAGVAQSPRYKIIEKRQSVAFWCNPISGHATLYWYQQILGQGPKLLIQFQNNGVVDDSQLPKDRFSAERLKGVDSTLKIQPAKLEDSAVYLCASSPGTGNTIYFGEGSWLTVV.

The genes are TRBV7-2 and TRBJ2-1, with 7 bases matching TRBD2. Germline CDR1 is SGHTA and CDR2 is FQGNSA. V lost 5 bases to trimming and J lost 7 bases; unmatched junction nucleotides: 17. The CDR3 totals 17 residues. CDR3 bases: TGTGCCAGCAGCCTCTGGTTCAGCGGGACCGGGGTGAATGAGCAGTTCTTC. Translating it yields CASSLWFSGTGVNEQFF.

This clone was seen once. The chain recombines TRBV2 with TRBJ2-1; TRBD2 matches 13 bases. The ends lost 7 bases at V and 0 bases at J; junction bases unmatched: 9. The germline V gene has CDR1 SNHLY and CDR2 FYNNEI. This CDR3 comprises 18 residues. CDR3 DNA: TGTGCCAGCATCAAGGGACTAGCGGGAAAGGGCTCCTACAATGAGCAGTTCTTC. Translating gives CASIKGLAGKGSYNEQFF.

The rearrangement uses TRBV19 and TRBJ1-2; D is unclear. Trimming left V 7 bases short and J 12 bases short, with 15 bases between. This CDR3 has 11 amino acids. Germline-derived CDR1 and CDR2 are LNHDA and SQIVND (reference sequence). The CDR3 DNA is TGTGCCAGTAATTCACCTCAGGTTCACACCTTC. Encoded protein: CASNSPQVHTF. The full variable domain, rest sourced from reference TRBV19 and TRBJ1-2, is DGGITQSPKYLFRKEGQNVTLSCEQNLNHDAMYWYRQDPGQGLRLIYYSQIVNDFQKGDIAEGYSVSREKKESFPLTVTSAQKNPTAFYLCASNSPQVHTFGSGTRLTVV.

As regards this clone: One junction end disagrees with the germline gene, perhaps due to a read error. This sequence joins TRBV28 and TRBJ2-1; 10 nucleotides agree with TRBD1. The germline CDR1 and CDR2 sequences are MDHEN and SYDVKM. The CDR3 runs to 16 residues. CDR3: CASSSPTGGSSNEQFF. Written as DNA, the CDR3 is TGTGCCAGCAGTTCTCCGACAGGGGGCTCCTCCAATGAGCAGTTCTTC.

V is TRBV7-9 and J is TRBJ2-7; 7 nucleotides match TRBD2. V lost 4 bases to trimming and J lost 4 bases; unmatched junction nucleotides: 4. Germline V gene sequence: CDR1 SEHNR, CDR2 FQNEAQ (reference sequence). This CDR3 has 13 residues. The CDR3 is CASSSGGTYEQYF. The DNA for the CDR3 is TGTGCCAGCAGCTCCGGGGGGACTTACGAGCAGTACTTC.

DNA for the CDR3: TGTGCCAGCAGTGACCCACAGGGACCCACCGGGGAGCTGTTTTTT. Translation gives CASSDPQGPTGELFF. The J gene is TRBJ2-2, the V gene TRBV2; D is possibly TRBD1 (6 bases). V lost 3 bases, J lost 4 bases, and 12 bases lay in between. Germline CDR1 reads SNHLY; CDR2 reads FYNNEI. The length of the CDR3 is 15 residues.

Note on this clone: Other nucleotide sequences from this sample produce the same CDR3. This chain joins TRBV7-9 and TRBJ2-7; tentatively, D is TRBD1 (5 bases). The germline V gene has CDR1 SEHNR and CDR2 FQNEAQ (reference sequence). The V and J ends lost 4 bases and 3 bases respectively, with 7 bases between them. This CDR3 comprises 12 residues. The CDR3 DNA is TGTGCCAGCAGCTCAACAGGCTACGAGCAGTACTTC. Protein: CASSSTGYEQYF.

Notes on this clone: The same CDR3 is also encoded by other DNA sequences in this sample. The chain uses TRBV6-2 or TRBV6-3 and TRBJ2-1; 8 bases line up with TRBD2. J was trimmed by 4 bases and V by 0 bases; bases with no gene match: 8. The CDR3 consists of 17 residues. Germline V gene sequence: CDR1 MNHEY, CDR2 SVGEGT. DNA for the CDR3: TGTGCCAGCAGTTACTCTCCGCCGGGGGGGGTATACAATGAGCAGTTCTTC. Protein sequence: CASSYSPPGGVYNEQFF.

This chain connects TRBV6-6 to TRBJ1-4; 11 bases agree with TRBD1. J was trimmed by 2 bases and V by 6 bases; bases with no gene match: 5. The germline V gene encodes CDR1 MNHNY and CDR2 SVGAGI (reference sequence). The CDR3 contains 16 residues. The CDR3 DNA reads TGTGCCAGCAGCCCGGGACAGGGGGTCACTAATGAAAAACTGTTTTTT. This codes for CASSPGQGVTNEKLFF.

J is TRBJ1-2 and V is TRBV28; D is unclear. V lost 3 bases, J lost 4 bases, and 9 bases lay in between. Per the germline V gene, CDR1 is MDHEN and CDR2 is SYDVKM. The CDR3 has 13 amino acids. The DNA for the CDR3 is TGTGCCAGCAGTTTCTCGGTGAGCTATGGCTACACCTTC. Protein sequence: CASSFSVSYGYTF.

V usage is TRBV6-6 and J usage is TRBJ1-2; 9 bases fit TRBD1. This CDR3 is 16 amino acids long. CDR1 is MNHNY, CDR2 SVGAGI, per germline (reference sequence). V was pared by 8 bases and J by 0 bases, with 10 bases of the junction left unmatched. CDR3 amino acids: CASFWPGTGSNYGYTF. The DNA for the CDR3 is TGTGCCAGCTTCTGGCCTGGGACAGGGTCTAACTATGGCTACACCTTC.